This record looks at one T cell receptor (beta chain) sequence and its context. The entry originates in a study of blood T cell repertoires in COVID-19. The assay was immunoSEQ multiplex PCR, and TCRdb's table has in-frame clones only and misses some. The sample records around 42,000 clones, 80% to 90% being singletons. The length of the CDR3 is 15 residues. In germline, CDR1 is SEHNR, CDR2 FQNEAQ (reference sequence). Trimming at V came to 8 bases and at J to 3 bases, leaving 10 bases not matched to a gene. This chain joins TRBV7-9 and TRBJ2-5; 9 bases are shared with TRBD2. This sequence originates from a man aged 30 to 45 with active or convalescent COVID-19. The material sequenced was peripheral blood. For the CDR3, the DNA is TGTGCCAGCTCGATGGGCGGGGGGGCCAAAGAGACCCAGTACTTC. It translates to CASSMGGGAKETQYF.